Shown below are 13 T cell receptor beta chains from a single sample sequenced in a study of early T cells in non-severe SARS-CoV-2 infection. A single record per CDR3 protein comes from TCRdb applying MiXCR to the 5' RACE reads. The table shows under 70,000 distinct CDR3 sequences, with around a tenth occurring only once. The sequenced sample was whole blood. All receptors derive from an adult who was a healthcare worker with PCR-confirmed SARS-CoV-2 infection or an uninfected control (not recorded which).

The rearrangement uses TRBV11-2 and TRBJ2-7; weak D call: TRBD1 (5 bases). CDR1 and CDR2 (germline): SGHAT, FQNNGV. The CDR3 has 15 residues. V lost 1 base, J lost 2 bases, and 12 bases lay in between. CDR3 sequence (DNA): TGTGCCAGCAGCTTAGGCCCAGGGATGACCTACGAGCAGTACTTC. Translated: CASSLGPGMTYEQYF.

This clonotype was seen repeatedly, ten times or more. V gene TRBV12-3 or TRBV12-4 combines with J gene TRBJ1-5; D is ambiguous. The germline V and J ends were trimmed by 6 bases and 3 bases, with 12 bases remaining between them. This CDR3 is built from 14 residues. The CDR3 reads CASSRGTVNQPQHF. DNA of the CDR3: TGTGCCAGCAGCCGAGGTACAGTCAATCAGCCCCAGCATTTT.

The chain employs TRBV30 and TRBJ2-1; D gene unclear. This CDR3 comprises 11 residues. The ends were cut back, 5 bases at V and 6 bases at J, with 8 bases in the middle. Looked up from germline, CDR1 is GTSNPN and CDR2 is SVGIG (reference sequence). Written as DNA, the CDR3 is TGTGCCTGGGAATTACGCAATGAGCAGTTCTTC. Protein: CAWELRNEQFF.

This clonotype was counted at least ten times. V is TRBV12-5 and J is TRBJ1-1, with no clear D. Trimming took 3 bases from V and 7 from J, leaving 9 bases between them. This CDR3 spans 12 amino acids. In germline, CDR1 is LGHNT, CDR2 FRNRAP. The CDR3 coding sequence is TGTGCTAGTGGTTTCCCTAAAATTGAAGCTTTCTTT. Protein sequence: CASGFPKIEAFF.

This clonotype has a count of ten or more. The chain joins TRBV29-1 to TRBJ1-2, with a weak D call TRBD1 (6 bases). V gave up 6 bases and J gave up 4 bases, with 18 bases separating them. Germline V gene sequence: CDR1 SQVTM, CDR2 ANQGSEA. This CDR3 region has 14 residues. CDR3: CSVPKRGDSYGYTF. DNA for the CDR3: TGCAGCGTGCCGAAAAGGGGGGATAGCTATGGCTACACCTTC.

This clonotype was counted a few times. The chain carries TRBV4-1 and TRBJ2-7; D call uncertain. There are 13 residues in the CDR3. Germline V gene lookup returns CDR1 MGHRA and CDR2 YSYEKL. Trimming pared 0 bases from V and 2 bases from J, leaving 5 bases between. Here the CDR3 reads CASSQDMPYEQYF. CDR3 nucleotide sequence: TGCGCCAGCAGCCAAGATATGCCCTACGAGCAGTACTTC.

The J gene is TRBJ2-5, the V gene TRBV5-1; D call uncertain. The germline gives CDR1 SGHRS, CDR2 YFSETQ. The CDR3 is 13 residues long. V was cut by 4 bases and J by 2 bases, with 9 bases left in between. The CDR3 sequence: CASSPGFQETQYF. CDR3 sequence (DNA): TGCGCCAGCAGCCCAGGATTTCAAGAGACCCAGTACTTC.

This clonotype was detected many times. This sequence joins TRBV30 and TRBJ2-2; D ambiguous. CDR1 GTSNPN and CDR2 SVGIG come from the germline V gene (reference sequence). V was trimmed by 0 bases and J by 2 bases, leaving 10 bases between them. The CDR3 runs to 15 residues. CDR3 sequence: CAWSVRLPNTGELFF. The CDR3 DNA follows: TGTGCCTGGAGTGTAAGGCTACCCAACACCGGGGAGCTGTTTTTT.

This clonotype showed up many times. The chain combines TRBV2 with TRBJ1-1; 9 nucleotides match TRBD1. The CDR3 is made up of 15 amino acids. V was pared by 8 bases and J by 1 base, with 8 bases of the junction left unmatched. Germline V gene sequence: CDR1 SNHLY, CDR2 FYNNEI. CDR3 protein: CASLPGQGRNTEAFF. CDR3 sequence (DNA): TGTGCCAGCTTACCGGGACAGGGCCGGAACACTGAAGCTTTCTTT.

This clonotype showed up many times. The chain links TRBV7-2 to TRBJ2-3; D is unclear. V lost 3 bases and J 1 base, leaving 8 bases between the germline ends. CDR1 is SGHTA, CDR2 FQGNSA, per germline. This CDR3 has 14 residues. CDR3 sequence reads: CASSLGFGTDTQYF. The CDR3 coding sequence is TGTGCCAGCAGCTTGGGTTTCGGCACAGATACGCAGTATTTT.

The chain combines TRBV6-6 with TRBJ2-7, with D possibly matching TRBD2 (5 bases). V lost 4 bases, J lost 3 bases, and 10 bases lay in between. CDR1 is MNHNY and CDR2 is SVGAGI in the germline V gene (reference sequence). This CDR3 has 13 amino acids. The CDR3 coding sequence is TGTGCCAGCAGTTTTGAGACTAACTACGAGCAGTACTTC. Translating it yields CASSFETNYEQYF.

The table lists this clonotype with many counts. In DNA form, the CDR3 reads TGTGCCAGCAGCCGTGACATACTCCTAGCGGGAGCCTACGAGCAGTACTTC. Its translation is CASSRDILLAGAYEQYF. This chain joins TRBV7-9 and TRBJ2-7, with 10 bases identical to TRBD2. CDR1 and CDR2 from the germline V gene are SEHNR and FQNEAQ (reference sequence). V lost 5 bases to trimming and J lost 2 bases; unmatched junction nucleotides: 12. The CDR3 extends over 17 amino acids.

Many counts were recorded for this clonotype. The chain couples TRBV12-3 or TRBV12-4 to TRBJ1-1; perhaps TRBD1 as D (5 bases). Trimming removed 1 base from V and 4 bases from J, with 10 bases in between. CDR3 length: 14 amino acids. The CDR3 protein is CASSLGWGGTEAFF. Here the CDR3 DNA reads TGTGCCAGCAGTTTAGGATGGGGGGGCACTGAAGCTTTCTTT.